Listed below are T cell receptor beta chains from one sample, sequenced in a study of CXCR3-negative and CXCR3-positive naive CD8 T cells. From its re-call of the 5' RACE reads, TCRdb lists each CDR3 protein once, without DNA. The specimen's table records some 130,000 distinct CDR3 sequences. Sequenced material: naive CXCR3- CD8+ T cells from blood. The origin of the receptors is a human donor in good health. Some clones in this sample may be carry-over from other donors' samples. Each CDR3 is given with its conserved first and last residue. Each record gives: J gene, V gene, CDR3 protein.

TRBJ1-2	TRBV6-5	CASGSRPGPREGYTF
TRBJ2-3	TRBV12-3/TRBV12-4	CASTLTSGEFGDTQYF
TRBJ2-7	TRBV4-1	CASSQGRESYEQYF
TRBJ2-7	TRBV29-1	CSVEGTGKGYEQYF
TRBJ2-2	TRBV28	CASITKQGPPGELFF
TRBJ1-1	TRBV4-2	CASSRDNMNTEAFF
TRBJ2-3	TRBV29-1	CSVEDTFRGATDTQYF
TRBJ2-5	TRBV29-1	CSVLETGVGETQYF
TRBJ2-1	TRBV7-9	CASSLVSGGHNEQFF
TRBJ1-5	TRBV28	CASSLHRGYSNQPQHF
TRBJ2-1	TRBV20-1	CSARGIASSYNEQFF
TRBJ2-7	TRBV29-1	CSVEEGGQGVYEQYF
TRBJ2-2	TRBV10-1	CASPDTPTGELFF
TRBJ2-3	TRBV6-4	CASSDSPGTSRSTDTHYF
TRBJ2-7	TRBV6-6	CASSHGTVVYYEQYF
TRBJ1-4	TRBV12-3/TRBV12-4	CASTRSNYNEKLFF
TRBJ2-1	TRBV6-4	CASSVLAGANNEQFF
TRBJ2-6	TRBV3-1	CASSHSFIGTPISGANVLTF
TRBJ1-1	TRBV28	CASRTQRQGVPEAFF
TRBJ2-3	TRBV28	CASSFLAGDTQYF
TRBJ2-5	TRBV6-5	CASSPYEDQETQYF
TRBJ2-7	TRBV29-1	CSVGLRDRAYYEQYF
TRBJ1-5	TRBV4-1	CASSQTPHGNQPQHF
TRBJ2-7	TRBV20-1	CSARRLAAIYEQYF
TRBJ1-2	TRBV9	CASSVTDRVFDGYTF
TRBJ1-5	TRBV30	CAWSVSPSTGGSNQPQHF
TRBJ2-3	TRBV5-4	CASSAAGGLADTQYF
TRBJ2-7	TRBV28	CASRWTSGTYEQYF
TRBJ2-7	TRBV4-3	CASSQVQGGEQYF
TRBJ1-1	TRBV7-2	CASSLPDDRVYEAFF
TRBJ1-2	TRBV20-1	CSAFTGQGSGYTF
TRBJ2-1	TRBV6-6	CASSYTGVPSGTSSYNEQFF
TRBJ1-1	TRBV29-1	CSAGQGAGGTEAFF
TRBJ2-1	TRBV12-1	CASSFGVPGQGHSGGTYNEQFF
TRBJ1-1	TRBV4-3	CASSQDAFPNTEAFF
TRBJ1-5	TRBV19	CAEGPRAIYQPQHF
TRBJ2-1	TRBV7-9	CASSSYYEQFF
TRBJ2-7	TRBV3-1	CASSQGTSLHEQYF
TRBJ2-3	TRBV9	CASSVEDRGTDTQYF
TRBJ2-7	TRBV15	CATGVYDDSYEQYF
TRBJ2-5	TRBV15	CATSRETDSAETQYF
TRBJ2-5	TRBV4-1	CASSQDRWSQETQYF
TRBJ2-7	TRBV6-5	CASNLGLGDSYEQYF